These T cell receptor beta chains were read from a single sample in a study of T cell responses to AZD1222 COVID-19 vaccine. Sequenced by immunoSEQ multiplex PCR; TCRdb stores in-frame clones only, minus some. The data contain 150,000 to 200,000 clones, 90% to 95% of them seen just once; the ten biggest clones take up about 9.2%. Sequenced here: peripheral blood, sampled on day 0 of AZD1222 vaccination. These TCRs come from an adult in good health. Each CDR3 is given with its conserved first and last residue.

V gene	J gene	CDR3 protein
TRBV19	TRBJ2-3	CASSTRRGFGTDTQYF
TRBV28	TRBJ1-2	CASSIGRSNGYTF
TRBV29-1	TRBJ2-1	CSVDVADYYNEQFF
TRBV5-6	TRBJ1-5	CASSRGRLNQPQHF
TRBV5-5	TRBJ1-2	CASSLAGGYGYTF
TRBV9	TRBJ2-7	CATFSYEQYF
TRBV3-1/TRBV3-2	TRBJ1-2	CASSQVISSGYGYTF
TRBV27	TRBJ1-2	CASSLLGQGAYGYTF
TRBV11-3	TRBJ2-3	CASSLDPRGPQYF
TRBV12-3/TRBV12-4	TRBJ2-5	CASSFAGRETQYF
TRBV19	TRBJ1-5	CASSITDRTGNQPQHF
TRBV24-1	TRBJ1-1	CATRLGTEAFF
TRBV7-9	TRBJ2-3	CASSLEASGPDTQYF
TRBV7-2	TRBJ2-7	CASSSRTGGYEQYF
TRBV19	TRBJ2-4	CASRQVAGLAKNIQYF
TRBV4-1	TRBJ1-5	CASSQERGASLSNQPQHF
TRBV27	TRBJ1-5	CASSLWGPRSNQPQHF
TRBV30	TRBJ1-6	CAWTQGSPLHF
TRBV6-5	TRBJ1-4	CASTPGGENEKLFF
TRBV2	TRBJ1-4	CASSGQGSEKLFF
TRBV2	TRBJ2-7	CASTKRTSGTYEQYF
TRBV6-5	TRBJ1-2	CASTRTGAGYTF
TRBV6-5	TRBJ2-7	CASSPGTPYEQYF
TRBV6-1	TRBJ2-7	CASSERRAYEQYF
TRBV5-1	TRBJ1-2	CASSFEDSTIYGYTF
TRBV24-1	TRBJ1-1	CATSDSTKTGVNTEAFF
TRBV28	TRBJ1-5	CASSSLASAPEPQHF
TRBV5-1	TRBJ2-7	CASSPGGAGGEQYF
TRBV24-1	TRBJ2-2	CATSGQGARKTGELFF
TRBV6-2/TRBV6-3	TRBJ2-7	CASSYETSGSYEQYF
TRBV21-1	TRBJ1-1	CASSKFPPVGGRKAFF
TRBV5-1	TRBJ2-3	CATRDGRSDTQYF
TRBV5-4	TRBJ1-4	CASSLAGIEKLFF
TRBV5-1	TRBJ2-1	CASSSDFSSYNEQFF
TRBV28	TRBJ2-7	CASSWTGKSYEQYF
TRBV28	TRBJ2-1	CASRTGVSYNEQFF
TRBV19	TRBJ1-2	CASKETDYGYTF
TRBV13	TRBJ2-7	CASSLPDTYEQYF
TRBV28	TRBJ1-5	CASSYTGSGNQPQHF
TRBV27	TRBJ2-7	CASSFGPGYEQYF
TRBV7-9	TRBJ1-1	CASSLLPTEAFF
TRBV15	TRBJ1-3	CATSGAGFSTGNTIYF
TRBV3-1/TRBV3-2	TRBJ1-1	CASSQVGVEAFF
TRBV9	TRBJ2-7	CASSDTGTGGGEQYF
TRBV6-2/TRBV6-3	TRBJ2-1	CASSYTYYNEQFF
TRBV6-4	TRBJ1-5	CASSDLGQGSNQPQHF
TRBV3-1/TRBV3-2	TRBJ1-4	CASSPTGEATNEKLFF
TRBV5-4	TRBJ1-6	CASSADRGYSPLHF
TRBV30	TRBJ1-3	CAWSSLHTIYF
TRBV7-8	TRBJ2-7	CASSLAGSLGTYEQYF
TRBV7-8	TRBJ1-5	CASNLQGGMGNQPQHF
TRBV13	TRBJ1-5	CASSPGGQGHQPQHF